Following are 25 T cell receptor beta chains from one sample sequenced in a study of identical twins. Each CDR3 protein gets one entry after TCRdb re-called the 5' RACE reads with MiXCR. The table has 220,000 or so distinct CDR3 sequences, roughly 7% seen once. These data were also filed under a second study, of yellow fever vaccine responses in identical twins.

The sample was memory (CD45RO+) T cells sorted from blood. The source of these receptors is a young woman in good health.

This clonotype was observed many times. This chain links TRBV5-1 with TRBJ2-1, with 8 bases identical to TRBD1. Germline CDR1 SGHRS, CDR2 YFSETQ. The CDR3 contains 14 residues. The V segment lost 9 bases and the J segment 5 bases; nucleotides outside the gene matches: 10. DNA of the CDR3: TGCGCCACTCGGACCGGGACAGGCAACAATGAGCAGTTCTTC. Translated: CATRTGTGNNEQFF. Supplemented by reference TRBV5-1 and TRBJ2-1, the full variable domain reads KAGVTQTPRYLIKTRGQQVTLSCSPISGHRSVSWYQQTPGQGLQFLFEYFSETQRNKGNFPGRFSGRQFSNSRSEMNVSTLELGDSALYLCATRTGTGNNEQFFGPGTRLTVL.

This clonotype was counted at least ten times. J is TRBJ2-1 and V is TRBV20-1, with D uncertain. The ends were cut back, 0 bases at V and 4 bases at J, with 13 bases in the middle. CDR1 is DFQATT and CDR2 is SNEGSKA in the germline V gene (reference sequence). CDR3 length equals 15 residues. CDR3 sequence (DNA): TGCAGTGCTAGAGATCTTGAGGACCAATACAATGAGCAGTTCTTC. It translates to CSARDLEDQYNEQFF.

In its sample, this clonotype was seen many times. V is TRBV14 and J is TRBJ1-2; D is undetermined. The CDR3 is made up of 15 amino acids. V was pared by 2 bases and J by 4 bases, with 14 bases between. Per the germline V gene, CDR1 is SGHDN and CDR2 is FVKESK. CDR3 region: CASSQIGVFGYGYTF. The CDR3 nucleotides read TGTGCCAGCAGCCAAATCGGAGTATTCGGCTATGGCTACACCTTC.

The J gene is TRBJ1-5, the V gene TRBV6-1; D might be TRBD1 (5 bases). The germline gives CDR1 MNHNS, CDR2 SASEGT. Trimming took 6 bases from V and 7 from J, leaving 13 bases between them. The CDR3 sequence is 13 residues long. DNA of the CDR3: TGTGCCAGCAGCCACGACAGCTGGCAGCCCCAGCATTTT. This gives the protein CASSHDSWQPQHF.

The chain has TRBV27 and TRBJ2-2, with 7 bases aligning to TRBD2. V lost 0 bases and J lost 4; bases outside the gene matches: 8. The CDR3 is 17 amino acids. CDR1 and CDR2 from the germline V gene are MNHEY and SMNVEV (reference sequence). CDR3 DNA: TGTGCCAGCAGTTTATCGACTGGGACTATTATCACCGGGGAGCTGTTTTTT. Translating gives CASSLSTGTIITGELFF.

The gene calls are TRBV6-5 and TRBJ1-6; D may be TRBD1 (6 bases). The CDR3 runs to 16 residues. CDR1 is MNHEY and CDR2 is SVGAGI in the germline V gene. Trimming stripped 0 bases from V and 6 bases from J, with 12 bases between. The CDR3 DNA sequence: TGTGCCAGCAGTTACTCGGCAGGGGCTCGTAATTCACCCCTCCACTTT. It specifies CASSYSAGARNSPLHF.

This clonotype has at least ten counts. The CDR3 reads CSASAELAGPNNEQFF. The CDR3 bases are TGCAGTGCATCGGCCGAATTAGCGGGGCCAAACAATGAGCAGTTCTTC. V is TRBV20-1 and J is TRBJ2-1; 8 positions match TRBD2. Germline V CDR1 and CDR2: DFQATT, SNEGSKA (reference sequence). The CDR3 sequence is 16 residues long. V shed 6 bases and J 5 bases; nucleotides not matched to a gene: 15.

V and J are TRBV2 and TRBJ2-4, with unresolved D. Looked up from germline, CDR1 is SNHLY and CDR2 is FYNNEI. The CDR3 spans 16 residues. V was pared by 7 bases and J by 2 bases, with 18 bases between. CDR3 DNA sequence: TGTGCCAGCACCCCGCGAAAGGGAATAACCAAAAACATTCAGTACTTC. Translation: CASTPRKGITKNIQYF. Full variable domain (missing parts from reference TRBV2 and TRBJ2-4): EPEVTQTPSHQVTQMGQEVILRCVPISNHLYFYWYRQILGQKVEFLVSFYNNEISEKSEIFDDQFSVERPDGSNFTLKIRSTKLEDSAMYFCASTPRKGITKNIQYFGAGTRLSVL.

This clonotype occurred many times. V gene TRBV11-1 combines with J gene TRBJ2-1, with D perhaps TRBD1 (5 bases). The germline V gene has CDR1 SGHAT and CDR2 FQDESV (reference sequence). There are 18 residues in the CDR3. Trimming left V 2 bases short and J 8 bases short, with 25 bases between. CDR3 sequence: CASSLTPPGHPKRDEQFF. The CDR3 nucleotides are TGTGCCAGCAGCTTAACCCCCCCTGGACATCCTAAACGGGATGAGCAGTTCTTC. Supplemented by reference TRBV11-1 and TRBJ2-1, the full variable domain reads EAEVAQSPRYKITEKSQAVAFWCDPISGHATLYWYRQILGQGPELLVQFQDESVVDDSQLPKDRFSAERLKGVDSTLKIQPAELGDSAMYLCASSLTPPGHPKRDEQFFGPGTRLTVL.

V usage is TRBV5-1 and J usage is TRBJ2-5, with D perhaps assigned TRBD1 or TRBD2 (5 bases each). V dropped 4 bases and J dropped 7 bases, with 17 bases sitting between them. CDR1 and CDR2 (germline): SGHRS, YFSETQ. The CDR3 spans 14 residues. In DNA form, the CDR3 reads TGCGCCAGCAGCATCTCAGGTGGGGACGGGACCCAGTACTTC. Encoded protein: CASSISGGDGTQYF.

This clonotype was detected many times. The chain employs TRBV10-3 and TRBJ1-4; TRBD1 agrees at 8 bases. The CDR3 consists of 13 residues. The germline gives CDR1 ENHRY, CDR2 SYGVKD. Trimming took 6 bases from V and 6 from J; bases not matched to a gene: 3. This chain's CDR3 is CAIRSGGDEKLFF. DNA of the CDR3: TGTGCCATCAGATCAGGGGGCGATGAAAAACTGTTTTTT.

This clonotype turned up a few times. V gene TRBV2 combines with J gene TRBJ2-1; D gene ambiguous. The germline V and J ends were trimmed by 5 bases and 5 bases, with 13 bases remaining between them. This CDR3 spans 14 amino acids. Per the germline V gene, CDR1 is SNHLY and CDR2 is FYNNEI. The CDR3 DNA sequence: TGTGCCAGCAGTTTGGTCCTAGGAGACAATGAGCAGTTCTTC. Residues: CASSLVLGDNEQFF.

This clonotype was detected a few times. This chain links TRBV3-1 with TRBJ1-2; D ambiguous. CDR1 and CDR2 (germline): LGHDT, YNNKEL (reference sequence). Deletions cut 2 bases from V and 3 bases from J, with 16 bases between. The length of the CDR3 is 16 residues. In nucleotides, the CDR3 is TGTGCCAGCAGCCAACTGGTAGGCCTCGCGGACTATGGCTACACCTTC. Translating it yields CASSQLVGLADYGYTF.

This clonotype appeared many times. The chain carries TRBV7-9 and TRBJ2-2; D unclear. CDR1 and CDR2 from the germline V gene are SEHNR and FQNEAQ (reference sequence). This CDR3 spans 15 amino acids. Trimming left V 2 bases short and J 2 bases short, with 9 bases between. In nucleotides, the CDR3 is TGTGCCAGCAGCTTAATGTCAGTTAACACCGGGGAGCTGTTTTTT. This gives the protein CASSLMSVNTGELFF.

This clonotype was counted between two and nine times. This chain connects TRBV18 to TRBJ2-3; 10 bases are shared with TRBD2. CDR1 and CDR2 from the germline V gene are KGHSH and LQKENI. V lost 4 bases, J lost 0 bases, and 10 bases stayed unmatched. This CDR3 contains 18 residues. DNA of the CDR3: TGTGCCAGCTCACAAAAGATTCTGGGACTAGCGAGCACAGATACGCAGTATTTT. The encoded protein is CASSQKILGLASTDTQYF.

In its sample, this clonotype was seen a few times. V is TRBV15 and J is TRBJ2-4; D may be TRBD2 (5 bases). Germline CDR1 is LNHNV and CDR2 is YYDKDF (reference sequence). V dropped 0 bases and J dropped 0 bases, with 21 bases sitting between them. The CDR3 is 20 residues long. The CDR3 DNA reads TGTGCCACCAGCAGAGATAGGGAAGCGGTGCCCCGGATAGCCAAAAACATTCAGTACTTC. This translates into CATSRDREAVPRIAKNIQYF.

This clonotype was seen ten or more times. The chain links TRBV28 to TRBJ1-1; 7 bases fit TRBD1. CDR3 length equals 15 residues. V was clipped by 7 bases and J by 4 bases; unmatched bases: 12. The germline V gene encodes CDR1 MDHEN and CDR2 SYDVKM. CDR3 region: CASTPPGTGATEAFF. DNA of the CDR3: TGTGCCAGCACCCCCCCTGGTACAGGGGCCACTGAAGCTTTCTTT. The variable domain in full, completed from reference TRBV28 and TRBJ1-1, reads DVKVTQSSRYLVKRTGEKVFLECVQDMDHENMFWYRQDPGLGLRLIYFSYDVKMKEKGDIPEGYSVSREKKERFSLILESASTNQTSMYLCASTPPGTGATEAFFGQGTRLTVV.

This clonotype was detected ten times or more. The chain employs TRBV5-1 and TRBJ2-3; 10 positions agree with TRBD1. Germline V lookup: CDR1 SGHRS, CDR2 YFSETQ. The CDR3 spans 17 residues. V shed 4 bases and J 2 bases; nucleotides not matched to a gene: 10. The CDR3 nucleotides read TGCGCCAGCAGCGCCAGGACAGGGGGGATACTCACAGATACGCAGTATTTT. Translated: CASSARTGGILTDTQYF. The full variable domain, completed using reference TRBV5-1 and TRBJ2-3, is KAGVTQTPRYLIKTRGQQVTLSCSPISGHRSVSWYQQTPGQGLQFLFEYFSETQRNKGNFPGRFSGRQFSNSRSEMNVSTLELGDSALYLCASSARTGGILTDTQYFGPGTRLTVL.

This clonotype has at least ten counts. This chain connects TRBV10-3 to TRBJ2-5; D possibly corresponds to TRBD2 (5 bases). This CDR3 has 13 amino acids. Germline lookup yields CDR1 ENHRY and CDR2 SYGVKD. With 4 bases removed from V and 0 bases from J, the gap between germline ends came to 6 bases. CDR3: CAISGGYQETQYF. CDR3 nucleotides: TGTGCCATCAGTGGAGGGTACCAAGAGACCCAGTACTTC.

This clonotype was counted only a few times. The chain combines TRBV2 with TRBJ1-1; TRBD1 aligns across 7 bases. The J segment lost 1 base and the V segment lost 6 bases, leaving 5 bases of the junction unmatched. CDR1 and CDR2 from the germline V gene are SNHLY and FYNNEI. The CDR3 contains 14 residues. Written as DNA, the CDR3 is TGTGCCAGCAGGTCCGGGACAGCGAACACTGAAGCTTTCTTT. It codes for CASRSGTANTEAFF. Full variable domain (outside the CDR3, taken from reference TRBV2 and TRBJ1-1): EPEVTQTPSHQVTQMGQEVILRCVPISNHLYFYWYRQILGQKVEFLVSFYNNEISEKSEIFDDQFSVERPDGSNFTLKIRSTKLEDSAMYFCASRSGTANTEAFFGQGTRLTVV.

The table lists this clonotype with many counts. The V call is TRBV6-5, the J call TRBJ2-2, with 11 bases matching TRBD2. V gave up 0 bases and J gave up 5 bases; unmatched junction bases: 8. Germline CDR1 is MNHEY and CDR2 is SVGAGI. This CDR3 is 18 amino acids long. CDR3 sequence (DNA): TGTGCCAGCAGTTACTCACTAGCGGGAGAGTATATGACCGGGGAGCTGTTTTTT. Amino acid sequence: CASSYSLAGEYMTGELFF.

The table lists this clonotype with many counts. The chain joins TRBV5-1 to TRBJ2-1, with 8 bases that match TRBD1. The CDR3 covers 16 residues. Germline lookup yields CDR1 SGHRS and CDR2 YFSETQ. The junction had 13 bases not matched to a gene; V was cut back by 4 bases and J by 7 bases. The CDR3 nucleotides are TGCGCCAGCAGCCGGACGTCCGGGACAGGTTGGAATGAGCAGTTCTTC. Translation gives CASSRTSGTGWNEQFF.

This clonotype was recorded a few times. V usage is TRBV27 and J usage is TRBJ1-1, with 8 bases lining up with TRBD1. Trimming took 1 base from V and 3 from J; bases not matched to a gene: 7. Germline V CDR1 and CDR2: MNHEY, SMNVEV (reference sequence). The CDR3 extends over 16 amino acids. The CDR3 nucleotides read TGTGCCAGCAGTTTATGGGCAGGGGGCGCGGACACTGAAGCTTTCTTT. It translates to CASSLWAGGADTEAFF.

This clonotype has more than one count but fewer than ten. The CDR3 is CASSLNPSLNSPLHF. Here the CDR3 DNA reads TGTGCCAGCAGTTTGAACCCAAGCCTTAATTCACCCCTCCACTTT. The chain carries TRBV27 and TRBJ1-6; D not certain. The CDR3 spans 15 residues. Trimming stripped 3 bases from V and 6 bases from J, with 12 bases between. Germline values: CDR1 MNHEY, CDR2 SMNVEV (reference sequence).

This clonotype has ten or more counts. The chain combines TRBV12-3 or TRBV12-4 with TRBJ1-1, with D tentatively TRBD1 (5 bases). The CDR3 covers 13 residues. Deletions cut 5 bases from V and 0 bases from J, with 7 bases between. CDR3 sequence reads: CASSTTVNTEAFF. CDR3 bases: TGTGCCAGCAGTACGACAGTGAACACTGAAGCTTTCTTT.